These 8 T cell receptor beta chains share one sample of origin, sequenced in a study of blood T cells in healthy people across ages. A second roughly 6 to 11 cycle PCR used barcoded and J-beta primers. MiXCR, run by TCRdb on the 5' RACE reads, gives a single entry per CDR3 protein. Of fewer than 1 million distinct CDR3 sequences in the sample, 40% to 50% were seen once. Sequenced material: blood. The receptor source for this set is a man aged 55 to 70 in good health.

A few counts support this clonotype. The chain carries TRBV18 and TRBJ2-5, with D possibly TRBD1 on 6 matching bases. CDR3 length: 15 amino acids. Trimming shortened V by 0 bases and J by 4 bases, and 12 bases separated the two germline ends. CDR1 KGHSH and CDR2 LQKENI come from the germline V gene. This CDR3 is CASSPPSQGRETQYF. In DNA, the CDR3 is TGTGCCAGCTCACCACCGTCCCAGGGGAGAGAGACCCAGTACTTC.

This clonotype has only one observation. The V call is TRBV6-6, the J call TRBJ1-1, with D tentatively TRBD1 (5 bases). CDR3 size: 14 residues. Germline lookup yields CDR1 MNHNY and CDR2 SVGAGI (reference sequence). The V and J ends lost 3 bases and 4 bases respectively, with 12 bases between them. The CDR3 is CASSYRGHGTEAFF. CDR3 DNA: TGTGCCAGCAGTTATCGGGGCCACGGCACTGAAGCTTTCTTT.

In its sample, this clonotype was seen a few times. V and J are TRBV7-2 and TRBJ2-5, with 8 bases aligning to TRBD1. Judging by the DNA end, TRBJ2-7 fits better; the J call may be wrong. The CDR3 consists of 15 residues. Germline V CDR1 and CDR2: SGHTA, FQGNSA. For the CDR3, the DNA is TGTGCCAGCAGCTTAGTCTGGACAGGGCGCGGCGAGCAGTACTTC. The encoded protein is CASSLVWTGRGEQYF.

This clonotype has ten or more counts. CDR3 DNA: TGCAGCGTTGTGGCTAGCGGAGAGACCCAGTACTTC. It yields the protein CSVVASGETQYF. The chain links TRBV29-1 to TRBJ2-5, with 7 bases fitting TRBD2. The CDR3 extends over 12 amino acids. V was pared by 4 bases and J by 4 bases, with 3 bases of the junction left unmatched. Germline loops: CDR1 SQVTM, CDR2 ANQGSEA.

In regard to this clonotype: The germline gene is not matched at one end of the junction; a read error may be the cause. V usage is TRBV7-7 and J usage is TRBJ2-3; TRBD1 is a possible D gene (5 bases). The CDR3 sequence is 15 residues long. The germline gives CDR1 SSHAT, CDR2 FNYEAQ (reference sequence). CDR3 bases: TGTGCTAGCAGCCAGGGAAACGTAGAGTCGGATACGCAGTATTTT. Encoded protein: CASSQGNVESDTQYF. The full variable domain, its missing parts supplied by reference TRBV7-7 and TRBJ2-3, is GAGVSQSPRYKVTKRGQDVTLRCDPISSHATLYWYQQALGQGPEFLTYFNYEAQPDKSGLPSDRFSAERPEGSISTLTIQRTEQRDSAMYRCASSQGNVESDTQYFGPGTRLTVL.

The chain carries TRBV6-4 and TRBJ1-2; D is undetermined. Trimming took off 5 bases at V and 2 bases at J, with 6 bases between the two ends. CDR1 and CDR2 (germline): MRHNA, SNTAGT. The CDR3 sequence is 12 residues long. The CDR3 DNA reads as TGTGCCAGCAGTACAGTGAACTATGGCTACACCTTC. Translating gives CASSTVNYGYTF.

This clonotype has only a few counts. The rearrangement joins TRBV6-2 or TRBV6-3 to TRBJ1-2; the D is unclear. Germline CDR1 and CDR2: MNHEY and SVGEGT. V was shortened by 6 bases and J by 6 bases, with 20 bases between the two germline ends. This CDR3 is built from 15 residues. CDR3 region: CASSPIPGSRDGYTF. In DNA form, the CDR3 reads TGTGCCAGCAGCCCCATCCCGGGGTCTCGGGATGGCTACACCTTC.

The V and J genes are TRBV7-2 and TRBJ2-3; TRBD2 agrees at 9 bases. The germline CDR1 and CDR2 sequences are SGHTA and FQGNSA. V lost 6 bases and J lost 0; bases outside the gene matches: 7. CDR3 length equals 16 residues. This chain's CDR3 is CASSLRLAVSTDTQYF. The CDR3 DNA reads TGTGCCAGCAGTTTGAGACTAGCGGTCAGCACAGATACGCAGTATTTT.